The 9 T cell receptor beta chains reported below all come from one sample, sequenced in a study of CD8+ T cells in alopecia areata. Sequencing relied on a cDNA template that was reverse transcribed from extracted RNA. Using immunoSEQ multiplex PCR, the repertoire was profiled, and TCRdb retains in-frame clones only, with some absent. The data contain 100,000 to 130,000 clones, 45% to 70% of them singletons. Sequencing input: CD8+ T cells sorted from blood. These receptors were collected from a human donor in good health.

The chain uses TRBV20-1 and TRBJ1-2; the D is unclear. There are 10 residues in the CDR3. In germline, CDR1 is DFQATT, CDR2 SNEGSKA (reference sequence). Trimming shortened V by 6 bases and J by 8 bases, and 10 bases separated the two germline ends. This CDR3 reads CSAKGGGYTF. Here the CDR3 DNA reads TGCAGTGCCAAGGGCGGGGGCTACACCTTC.

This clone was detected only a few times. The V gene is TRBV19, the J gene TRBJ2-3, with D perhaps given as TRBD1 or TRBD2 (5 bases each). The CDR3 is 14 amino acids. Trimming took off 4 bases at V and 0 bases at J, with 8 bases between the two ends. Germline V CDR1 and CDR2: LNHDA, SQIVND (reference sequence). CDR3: CASSTGTSTDTQYF. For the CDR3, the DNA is TGTGCCAGTAGTACGGGGACGAGCACAGATACGCAGTATTTT.

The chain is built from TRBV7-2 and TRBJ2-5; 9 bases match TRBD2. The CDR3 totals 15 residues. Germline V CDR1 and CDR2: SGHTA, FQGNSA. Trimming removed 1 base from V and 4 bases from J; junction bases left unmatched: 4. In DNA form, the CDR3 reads TGTGCCAGCAGCTTAGGCGGGGGGGCCCCAGAGACCCAGTACTTC. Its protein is CASSLGGGAPETQYF.

The CDR3 is CASSPGTGPPPSTF. CDR3 DNA: TGCGCCAGCAGCCCCGGGACAGGACCCCCTCCTTCCACCTTC. The rearrangement joins TRBV4-3 to TRBJ1-2; 8 positions agree with TRBD1. The CDR3 sequence is 14 residues long. V was clipped by 4 bases and J by 13 bases; unmatched bases: 14. The germline gives CDR1 LGHNA, CDR2 YSLEER.

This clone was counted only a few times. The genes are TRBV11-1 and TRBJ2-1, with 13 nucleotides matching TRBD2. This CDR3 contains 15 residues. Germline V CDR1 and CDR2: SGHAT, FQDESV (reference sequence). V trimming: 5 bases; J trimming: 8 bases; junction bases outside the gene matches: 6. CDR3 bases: TGTGCCAGCAGCATACTAGCGGGGGGGCCTTATGAGCAGTTCTTC. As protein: CASSILAGGPYEQFF.

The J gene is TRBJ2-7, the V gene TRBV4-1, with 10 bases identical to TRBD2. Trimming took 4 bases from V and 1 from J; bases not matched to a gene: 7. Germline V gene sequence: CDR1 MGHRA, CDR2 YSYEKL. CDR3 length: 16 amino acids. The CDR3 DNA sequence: TGCGCCAGCAGCCCCGCCATGACTAGCGGGTCCTACGAGCAGTACTTC. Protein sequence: CASSPAMTSGSYEQYF.

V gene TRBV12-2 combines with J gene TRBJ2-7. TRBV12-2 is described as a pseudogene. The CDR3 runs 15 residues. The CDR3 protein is CASRLVPWRPYEQYF. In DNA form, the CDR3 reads TGTGCAAGTCGCTTAGTCCCGTGGCGCCCCTACGAGCAGTACTTC.

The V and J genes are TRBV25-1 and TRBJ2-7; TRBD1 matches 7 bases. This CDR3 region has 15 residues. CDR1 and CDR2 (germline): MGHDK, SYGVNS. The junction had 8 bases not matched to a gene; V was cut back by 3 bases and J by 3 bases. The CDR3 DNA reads TGTGCCAGCAGTGATCCCGCAGGGGGAGACTACGAGCAGTACTTC. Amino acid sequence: CASSDPAGGDYEQYF.

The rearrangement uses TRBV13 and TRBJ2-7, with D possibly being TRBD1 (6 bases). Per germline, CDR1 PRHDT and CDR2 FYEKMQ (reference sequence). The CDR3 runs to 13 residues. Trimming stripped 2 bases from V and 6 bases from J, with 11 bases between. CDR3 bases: TGTGCCAGCAGCTTAAGGGGGTTGTTCGAGCAGTACTTC. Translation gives CASSLRGLFEQYF.